This TCR beta chain is drawn from a study of blood T cell repertoires in COVID-19. Original data processing: Reference gene primer amplification gave nucleated cell count estimates. Data came from immunoSEQ multiplex PCR; TCRdb stores just in-frame clones and leaves some out. V and J calls plus clone size are reproduced from that table; the DNA served to infer D and trimming. The profile shows over 250,000 clones, 65% to 90% of them singletons. The clonotype was recovered from a man aged 50 to 60 with active or convalescent COVID-19. The sequenced sample consisted of peripheral blood.

CDR3 in amino acids: CASKGQPNTEAFF. The CDR3 region has the DNA TGTGCCAGCAAAGGACAGCCGAACACTGAAGCTTTCTTT. The rearrangement uses TRBV2 and TRBJ1-1; maybe TRBD1 (6 bases). Trimming took 7 bases from V and 1 from J, leaving 10 bases between them. The germline gives CDR1 SNHLY, CDR2 FYNNEI. The CDR3 extends over 13 amino acids.